This TCR beta chain is drawn from a study of Graves' ophthalmopathy and Graves' hyperthyroidism. Study findings and constraints: The 13-signature model separated ophthalmopathy from stable hyperthyroidism at around 88% sensitivity and around 81% specificity. Ophthalmopathy progression predictions by the model showed 72.22% specificity and approximately 67% sensitivity.

Germline V gene sequence: CDR1 SNHLY, CDR2 FYNNEI. The CDR3 runs to 14 residues. The junction had 7 bases not matched to a gene; V was cut back by 2 bases and J by 7 bases. The study amplified TCR beta CDR3 regions using RNA transcripts. The library came from an HTBI-primed first-round RT-PCR and a second-round multiplex PCR. One entry per CDR3 protein results from TCRdb running MiXCR on the multiplex PCR reads. The repertoire holds hundreds of thousands of distinct CDR3 sequences, with under 25% as singletons. This clonotype showed up many times. Its antigen is not identified. The term stable hyperthyroidism indicated an absence of ophthalmopathy within 18 months of follow-up.

The sequence was obtained from a young woman with stable Graves' hyperthyroidism. The V call is TRBV2, the J call TRBJ1-1; 7 nucleotides line up with TRBD1. What was sequenced was peripheral blood. The CDR3, as DNA: TGTGCCAGCAGTGAACTTGGGCAGGGGGTTGAAGCTTTCTTT. Translated: CASSELGQGVEAFF.